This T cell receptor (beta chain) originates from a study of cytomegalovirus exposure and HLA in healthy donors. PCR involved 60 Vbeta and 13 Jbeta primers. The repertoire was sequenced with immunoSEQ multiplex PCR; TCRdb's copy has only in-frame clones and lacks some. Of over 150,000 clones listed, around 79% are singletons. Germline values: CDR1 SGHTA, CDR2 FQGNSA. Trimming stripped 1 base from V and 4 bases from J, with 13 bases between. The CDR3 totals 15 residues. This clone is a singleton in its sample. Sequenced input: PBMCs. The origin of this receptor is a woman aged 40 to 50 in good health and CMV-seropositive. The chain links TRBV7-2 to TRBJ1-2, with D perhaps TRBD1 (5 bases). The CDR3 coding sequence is TGTGCCAGCAGCTTAGGCAGGGCCCTTGGCTATGGCTACACCTTC. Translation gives CASSLGRALGYGYTF.